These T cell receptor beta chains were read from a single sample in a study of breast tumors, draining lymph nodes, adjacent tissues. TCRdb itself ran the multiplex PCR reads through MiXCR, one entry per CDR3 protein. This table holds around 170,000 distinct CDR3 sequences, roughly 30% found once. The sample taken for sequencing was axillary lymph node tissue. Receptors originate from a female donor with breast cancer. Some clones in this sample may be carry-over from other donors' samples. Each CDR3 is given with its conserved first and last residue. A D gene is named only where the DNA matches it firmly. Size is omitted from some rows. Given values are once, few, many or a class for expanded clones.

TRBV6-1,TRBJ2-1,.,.,CASSEAGEVYNEQFF,TGTGCCAGCAGTGAAGCCGGGGAAGTCTACAATGAGCAGTTCTTC
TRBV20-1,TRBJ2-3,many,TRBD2,CSAPTSGRSYF,TGCAGTGCGCCGACTAGCGGGAGGTCGTATTTT
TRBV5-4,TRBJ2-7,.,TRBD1,CASSLGAGGNEQYF,TGTGCCAGCAGCTTGGGGGCAGGGGGTAACGAGCAGTACTTC
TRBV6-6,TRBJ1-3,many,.,CASSLFTDSSGNTIYF,TGTGCCAGCAGTTTATTTACGGACAGCTCTGGAAACACCATATATTTT
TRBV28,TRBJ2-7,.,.,CASSTVQGYYEQYF,TGTGCCAGCAGCACCGTACAGGGTTACTACGAGCAGTACTTC
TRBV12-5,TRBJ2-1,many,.,CASGSGAGYNEQFF,TGTGCTAGTGGTTCTGGGGCAGGATACAATGAGCAGTTCTTC
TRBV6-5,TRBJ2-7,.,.,CASSDSVAVAWEQYF,TGTGCCAGCAGTGACTCGGTCGCCGTAGCTTGGGAGCAGTACTTC
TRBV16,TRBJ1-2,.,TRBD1,CASSPDRVSYGYTF,TGTGCCAGCAGTCCTGACAGGGTATCCTATGGCTACACCTTC
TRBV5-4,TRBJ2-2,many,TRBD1,CASSFGYRGYTGELFF,TGTGCCAGCAGCTTCGGTTACAGGGGGTACACCGGGGAGCTGTTTTTT
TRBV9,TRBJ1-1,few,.,CASSPRGQWGEAFF,TGTGCCAGCAGCCCCCGGGGGCAGTGGGGGGAAGCTTTCTTT
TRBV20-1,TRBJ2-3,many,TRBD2,CSARRNSGKSTDTQYF,TGCAGTGCTCGTCGAAATAGCGGGAAAAGCACAGATACGCAGTATTTT
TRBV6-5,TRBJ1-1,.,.,CASSPWDGVGNTEAFF,TGTGCCAGCAGCCCCTGGGACGGGGTGGGAAACACTGAAGCTTTCTTT
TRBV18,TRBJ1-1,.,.,CASSQTYGGRGDGDTEAFF,TGTGCCAGCTCCCAGACTTACGGGGGCAGAGGCGATGGGGACACTGAAGCTTTCTTT
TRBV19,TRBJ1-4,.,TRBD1,CASTLTGQVNEKLFF,TGTGCCAGTACCCTGACGGGACAGGTTAATGAAAAACTGTTTTTT
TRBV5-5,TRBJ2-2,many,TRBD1,CASSSYYDRGGTGELFF,TGTGCCAGCAGTTCCTACTACGACAGGGGGGGCACCGGGGAGCTGTTTTTT
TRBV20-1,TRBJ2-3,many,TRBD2,CSARGLAITDTQYF,TGCAGTGCTAGAGGACTAGCCATCACAGATACGCAGTATTTT
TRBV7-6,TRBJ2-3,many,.,CASSLVWGTDTQYF,TGTGCCAGCAGCTTAGTTTGGGGGACAGATACGCAGTATTTT
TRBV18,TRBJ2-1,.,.,CASSPRGTLSTDTQFF,TGTGCCAGCTCACCACGGGGGACACTAAGCACAGATACGCAGTTCTTC
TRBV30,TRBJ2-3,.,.,CAWSWGTGGGTDTQYF,TGTGCCTGGAGTTGGGGCACAGGGGGGGGCACAGATACGCAGTATTTT
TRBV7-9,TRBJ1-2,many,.,CASSLALGASNYGYTF,TGTGCCAGCAGCTTAGCGTTGGGGGCATCCAACTATGGCTACACCTTC
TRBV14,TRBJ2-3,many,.,CASSQSPPDTQYF,TGTGCCAGCAGCCAAAGCCCCCCAGATACGCAGTATTTT
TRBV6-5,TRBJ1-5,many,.,CASSTGLVQQPQHF,TGTGCCAGCAGTACGGGACTTGTCCAGCAGCCCCAGCATTTT
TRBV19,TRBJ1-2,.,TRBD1,CASSYRDRSNYGYTF,TGTGCCAGTAGTTACCGGGACAGGAGTAACTATGGCTACACCTTC
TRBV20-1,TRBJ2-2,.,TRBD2,CSARKAGGVGTGELFF,TGCAGTGCTAGAAAAGCGGGGGGGGTGGGCACCGGGGAGCTGTTTTTT
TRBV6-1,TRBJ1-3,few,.,CASSESQLSGNTIYF,TGTGCCAGCAGTGAATCACAGCTCTCTGGAAACACCATATATTTT
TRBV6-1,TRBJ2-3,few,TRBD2,CASIPAGGMYTDTQYF,TGTGCCAGCATCCCAGCGGGGGGGATGTACACAGATACGCAGTATTTT
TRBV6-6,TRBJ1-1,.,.,CASTFMNTEAFF,TGTGCCAGCACCTTCATGAACACTGAAGCTTTCTTT
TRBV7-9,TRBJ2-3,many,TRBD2,CASSPGSGGALYTQYF,TGTGCCAGCAGCCCAGGGAGCGGGGGGGCTTTGTATACGCAGTATTTT
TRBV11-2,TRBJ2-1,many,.,CASSLGPEGNEQFF,TGTGCCAGCAGCTTAGGTCCGGAGGGGAATGAGCAGTTCTTC
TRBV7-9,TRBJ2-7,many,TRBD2,CASSSTLTPGLGVYEQYF,TGTGCCAGCAGCTCAACTTTAACACCGGGACTAGGGGTCTACGAGCAGTACTTC
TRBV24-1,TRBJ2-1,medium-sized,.,CATSDLSGKYNEQFF,TGTGCCACCAGTGATTTGTCAGGGAAGTACAATGAGCAGTTCTTC
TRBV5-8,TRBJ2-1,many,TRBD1,CASRLRGGEGNEQFF,TGTGCCAGCAGATTGAGAGGGGGCGAGGGCAATGAGCAGTTCTTC
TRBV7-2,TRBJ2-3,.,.,CASGLTPRRPDTQYF,TGTGCCAGCGGCTTGACCCCTAGGCGGCCAGACACGCAGTATTTT
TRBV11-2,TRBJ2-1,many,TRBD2,CASSLSGAGRGDEQFF,TGTGCCAGCAGCTTATCAGGAGCGGGGCGGGGAGATGAGCAGTTCTTC
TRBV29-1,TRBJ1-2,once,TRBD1,CSFGGTGAIYGYTF,TGCAGCTTCGGAGGGACAGGGGCGATCTATGGCTACACCTTC
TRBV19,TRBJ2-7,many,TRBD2,CASSPSGTMPYEQYF,TGTGCCAGTAGTCCCTCCGGGACTATGCCCTACGAGCAGTACTTC